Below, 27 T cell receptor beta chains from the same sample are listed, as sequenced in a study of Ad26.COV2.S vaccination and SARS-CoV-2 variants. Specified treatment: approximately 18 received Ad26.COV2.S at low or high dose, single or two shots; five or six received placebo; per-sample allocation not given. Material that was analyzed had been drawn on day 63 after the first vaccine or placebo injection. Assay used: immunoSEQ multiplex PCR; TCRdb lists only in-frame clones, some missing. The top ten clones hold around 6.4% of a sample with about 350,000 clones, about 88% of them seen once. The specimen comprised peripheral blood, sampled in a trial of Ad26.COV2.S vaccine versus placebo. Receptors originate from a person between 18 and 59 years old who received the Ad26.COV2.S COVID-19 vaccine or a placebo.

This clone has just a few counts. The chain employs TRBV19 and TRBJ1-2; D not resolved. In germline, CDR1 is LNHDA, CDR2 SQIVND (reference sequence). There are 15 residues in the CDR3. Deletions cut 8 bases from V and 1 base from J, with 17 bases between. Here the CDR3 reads CASAETASYNYGYTF. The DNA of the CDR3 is TGTGCCAGTGCCGAGACGGCCTCCTATAACTATGGCTACACCTTC.

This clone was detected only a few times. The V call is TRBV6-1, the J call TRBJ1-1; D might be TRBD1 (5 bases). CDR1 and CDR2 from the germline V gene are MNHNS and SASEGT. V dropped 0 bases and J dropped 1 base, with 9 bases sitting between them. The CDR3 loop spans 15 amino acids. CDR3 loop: CASSEATGTNTEAFF. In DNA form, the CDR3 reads TGTGCCAGCAGTGAAGCAACCGGGACGAACACTGAAGCTTTCTTT.

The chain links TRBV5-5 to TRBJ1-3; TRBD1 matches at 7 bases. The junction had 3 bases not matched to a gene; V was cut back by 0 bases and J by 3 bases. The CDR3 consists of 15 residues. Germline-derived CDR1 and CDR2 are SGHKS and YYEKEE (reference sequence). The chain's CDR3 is CASSLGGGNGNTIYF. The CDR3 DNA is TGTGCCAGCAGCTTGGGAGGGGGCAATGGAAACACCATATATTTT.

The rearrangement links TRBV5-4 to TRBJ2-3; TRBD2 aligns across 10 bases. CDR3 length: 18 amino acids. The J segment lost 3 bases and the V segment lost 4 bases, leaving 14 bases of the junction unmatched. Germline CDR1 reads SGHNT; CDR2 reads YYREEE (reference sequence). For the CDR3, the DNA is TGTGCCAGCAGCCCGGGAGGTAGCGGGAGGACGGGGACAGATACGCAGTATTTT. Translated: CASSPGGSGRTGTDTQYF.

CDR3 nucleotides: TGTGCCAGCAGCTTGCCCTATTCCGGGACAGACTATGGCTACACCTTC. It specifies CASSLPYSGTDYGYTF. The rearrangement links TRBV5-4 to TRBJ1-2; the match to TRBD1 covers 7 bases. The CDR3 runs 16 residues. CDR1 and CDR2 (germline): SGHNT, YYREEE (reference sequence). V lost 1 base and J lost 3; bases outside the gene matches: 9.

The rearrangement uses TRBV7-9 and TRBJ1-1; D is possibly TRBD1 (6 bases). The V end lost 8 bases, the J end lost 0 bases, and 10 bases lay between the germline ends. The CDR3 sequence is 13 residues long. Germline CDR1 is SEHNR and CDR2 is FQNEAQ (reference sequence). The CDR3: CASRNRVNTEAFF. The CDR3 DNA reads TGTGCCAGCCGTAACAGGGTGAACACTGAAGCTTTCTTT. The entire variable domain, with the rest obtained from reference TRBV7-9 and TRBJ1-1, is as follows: DTGVSQNPRHKITKRGQNVTFRCDPISEHNRLYWYRQTLGQGPEFLTYFQNEAQLEKSRLLSDRFSAERPKGSFSTLEIQRTEQGDSAMYLCASRNRVNTEAFFGQGTRLTVV.

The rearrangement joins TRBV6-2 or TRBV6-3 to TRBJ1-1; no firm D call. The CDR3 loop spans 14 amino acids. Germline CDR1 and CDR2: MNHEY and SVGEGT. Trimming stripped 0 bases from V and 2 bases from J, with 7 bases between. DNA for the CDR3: TGTGCCAGCAGTTACTCGTGGGGAAACACTGAAGCTTTCTTT. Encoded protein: CASSYSWGNTEAFF.

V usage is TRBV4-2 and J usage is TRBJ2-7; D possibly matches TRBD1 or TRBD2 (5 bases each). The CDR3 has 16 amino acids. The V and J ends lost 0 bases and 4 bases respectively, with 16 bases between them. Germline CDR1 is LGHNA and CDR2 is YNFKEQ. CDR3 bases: TGTGCCAGCAGCCAAGACGAGAGGACAAGGGAGTACGAGCAGTACTTC. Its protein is CASSQDERTREYEQYF.

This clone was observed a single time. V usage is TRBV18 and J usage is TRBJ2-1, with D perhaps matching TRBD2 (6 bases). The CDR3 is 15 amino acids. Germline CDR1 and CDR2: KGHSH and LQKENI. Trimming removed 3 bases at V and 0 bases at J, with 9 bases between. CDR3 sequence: CASSPGEVSYNEQFF. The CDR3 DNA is TGTGCCAGCTCACCCGGGGAGGTCTCCTACAATGAGCAGTTCTTC.

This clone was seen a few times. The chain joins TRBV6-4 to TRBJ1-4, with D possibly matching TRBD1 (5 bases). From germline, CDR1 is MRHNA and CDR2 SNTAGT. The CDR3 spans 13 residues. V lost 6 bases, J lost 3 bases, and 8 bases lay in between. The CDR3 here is CASSETANEKLFF. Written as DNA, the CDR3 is TGTGCCAGCAGCGAGACAGCTAATGAAAAACTGTTTTTT.

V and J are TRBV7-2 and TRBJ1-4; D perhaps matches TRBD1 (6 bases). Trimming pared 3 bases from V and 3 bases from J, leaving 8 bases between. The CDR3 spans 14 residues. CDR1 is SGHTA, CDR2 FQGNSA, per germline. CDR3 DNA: TGTGCCAGCAGCTTCGGACAGCCTAATGAAAAACTGTTTTTT. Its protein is CASSFGQPNEKLFF.

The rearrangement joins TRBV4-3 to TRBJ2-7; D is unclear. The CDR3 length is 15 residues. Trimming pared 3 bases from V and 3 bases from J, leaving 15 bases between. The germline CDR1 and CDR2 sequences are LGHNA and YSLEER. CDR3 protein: CASSQTPGRRYEQYF. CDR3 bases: TGCGCCAGCAGCCAGACTCCGGGTCGCCGCTACGAGCAGTACTTC.

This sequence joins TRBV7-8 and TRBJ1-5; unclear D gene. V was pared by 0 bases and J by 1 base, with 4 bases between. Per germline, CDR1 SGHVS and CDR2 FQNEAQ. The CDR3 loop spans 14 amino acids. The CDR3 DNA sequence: TGTGCCAGCAGCTTAGCGCGGAGCAATCAGCCCCAGCATTTT. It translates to CASSLARSNQPQHF. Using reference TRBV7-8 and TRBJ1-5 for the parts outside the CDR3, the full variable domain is GAGVSQSPRYKVAKRGQDVALRCDPISGHVSLFWYQQALGQGPEFLTYFQNEAQLDKSGLPSDRFFAERPEGSVSTLKIQRTQQEDSAVYLCASSLARSNQPQHFGDGTRLSIL.

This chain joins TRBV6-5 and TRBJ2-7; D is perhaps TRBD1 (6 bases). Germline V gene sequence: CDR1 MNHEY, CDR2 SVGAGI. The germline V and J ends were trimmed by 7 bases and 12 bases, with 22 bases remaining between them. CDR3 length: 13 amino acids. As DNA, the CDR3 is TGTGCCAGCATTGCTGCCGGACAGTATAATCCGTACTTC. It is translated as CASIAAGQYNPYF.

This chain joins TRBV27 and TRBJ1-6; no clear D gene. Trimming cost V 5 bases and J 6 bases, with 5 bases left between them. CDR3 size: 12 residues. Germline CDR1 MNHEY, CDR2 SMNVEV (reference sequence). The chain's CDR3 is CASSPPNSPLHF. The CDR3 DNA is TGTGCCAGCAGTCCGCCTAATTCACCCCTCCACTTT.

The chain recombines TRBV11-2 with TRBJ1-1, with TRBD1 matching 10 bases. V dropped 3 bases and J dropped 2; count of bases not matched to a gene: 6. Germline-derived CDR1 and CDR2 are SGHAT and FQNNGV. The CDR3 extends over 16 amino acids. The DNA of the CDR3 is TGTGCCAGCAGCTTTACGACAGGGGGCCGCAACACTGAAGCTTTCTTT. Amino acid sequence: CASSFTTGGRNTEAFF. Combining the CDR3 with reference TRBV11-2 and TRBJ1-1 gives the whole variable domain EAGVAQSPRYKIIEKRQSVAFWCNPISGHATLYWYQQILGQGPKLLIQFQNNGVVDDSQLPKDRFSAERLKGVDSTLKIQPAKLEDSAVYLCASSFTTGGRNTEAFFGQGTRLTVV.

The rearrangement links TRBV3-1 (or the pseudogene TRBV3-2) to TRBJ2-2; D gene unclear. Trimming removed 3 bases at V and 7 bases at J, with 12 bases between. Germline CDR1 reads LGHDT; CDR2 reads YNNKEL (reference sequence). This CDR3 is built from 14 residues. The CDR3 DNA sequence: TGTGCCAGCAGCCAGCAAGGGCGGAACGGGGAGCTGTTTTTT. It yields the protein CASSQQGRNGELFF.

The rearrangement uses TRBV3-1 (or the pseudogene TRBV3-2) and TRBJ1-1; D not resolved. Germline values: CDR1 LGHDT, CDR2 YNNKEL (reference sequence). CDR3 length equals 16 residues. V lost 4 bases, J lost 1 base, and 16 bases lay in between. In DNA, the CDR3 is TGTGCCAGCAGCCTTAGAACCGGGCACTCGAACACTGAAGCTTTCTTT. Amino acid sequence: CASSLRTGHSNTEAFF.

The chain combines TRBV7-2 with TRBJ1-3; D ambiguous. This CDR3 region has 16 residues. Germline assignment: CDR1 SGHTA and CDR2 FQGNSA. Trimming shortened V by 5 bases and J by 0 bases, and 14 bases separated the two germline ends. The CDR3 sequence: CASSLFATSSGNTIYF. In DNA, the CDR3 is TGTGCCAGCAGCCTGTTTGCTACGAGCTCTGGAAACACCATATATTTT.

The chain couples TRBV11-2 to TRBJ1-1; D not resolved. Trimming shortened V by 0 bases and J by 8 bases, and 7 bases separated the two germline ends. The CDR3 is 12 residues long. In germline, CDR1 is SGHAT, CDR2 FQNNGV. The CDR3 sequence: CASSLERAEAFF. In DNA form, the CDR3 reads TGTGCCAGCAGCTTAGAACGGGCCGAAGCTTTCTTT.

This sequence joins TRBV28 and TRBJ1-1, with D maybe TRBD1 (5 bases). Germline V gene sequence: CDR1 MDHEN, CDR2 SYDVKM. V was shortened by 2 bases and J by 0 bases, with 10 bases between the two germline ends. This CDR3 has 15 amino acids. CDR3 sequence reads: CASSLPPGMNTEAFF. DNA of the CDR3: TGTGCCAGCAGTTTACCTCCAGGGATGAACACTGAAGCTTTCTTT. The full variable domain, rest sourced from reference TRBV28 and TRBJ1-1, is DVKVTQSSRYLVKRTGEKVFLECVQDMDHENMFWYRQDPGLGLRLIYFSYDVKMKEKGDIPEGYSVSREKKERFSLILESASTNQTSMYLCASSLPPGMNTEAFFGQGTRLTVV.

CDR3 nucleotide sequence: TGTGCCAGCAGTTTTTCACCCGGGGAGCTGTTTTTT. Translating it yields CASSFSPGELFF. The chain employs TRBV28 and TRBJ2-2; no reliable D call. The CDR3 runs 12 residues. CDR1 is MDHEN, CDR2 SYDVKM, per germline. The V end was cut by 3 bases, the J end by 6 bases, with 5 bases between. The entire variable domain, with the rest obtained from reference TRBV28 and TRBJ2-2, is as follows: DVKVTQSSRYLVKRTGEKVFLECVQDMDHENMFWYRQDPGLGLRLIYFSYDVKMKEKGDIPEGYSVSREKKERFSLILESASTNQTSMYLCASSFSPGELFFGEGSRLTVL.

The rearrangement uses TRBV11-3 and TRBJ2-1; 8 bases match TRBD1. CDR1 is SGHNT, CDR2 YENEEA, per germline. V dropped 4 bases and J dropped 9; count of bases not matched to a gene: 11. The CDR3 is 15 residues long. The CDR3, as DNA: TGTGCCAGCAGCTATACCCTCCCCGGACAGGGTGAGCAGTTCTTC. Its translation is CASSYTLPGQGEQFF. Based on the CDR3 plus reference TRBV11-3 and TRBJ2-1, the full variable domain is EAGVVQSPRYKIIEKKQPVAFWCNPISGHNTLYWYLQNLGQGPELLIRYENEEAVDDSQLPKDRFSAERLKGVDSTLKIQPAELGDSAVYLCASSYTLPGQGEQFFGPGTRLTVL.

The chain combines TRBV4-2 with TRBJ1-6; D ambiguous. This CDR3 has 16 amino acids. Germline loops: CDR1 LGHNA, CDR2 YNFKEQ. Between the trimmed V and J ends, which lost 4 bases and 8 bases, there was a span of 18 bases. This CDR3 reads CASSLLRAQADSPLHF. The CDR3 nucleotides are TGTGCCAGCAGCCTCCTACGGGCCCAGGCGGATTCACCCCTCCACTTT.

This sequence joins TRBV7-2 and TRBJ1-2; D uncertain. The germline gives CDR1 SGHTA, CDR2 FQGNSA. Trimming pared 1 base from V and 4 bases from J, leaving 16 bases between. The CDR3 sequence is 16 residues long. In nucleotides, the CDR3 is TGTGCCAGCAGCTTAGGCTTTCACGGGGATCTCTATGGCTACACCTTC. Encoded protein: CASSLGFHGDLYGYTF.

The CDR3 DNA is TGTGCCAGCAGCCAGACAGGTATGAACACTGAAGCTTTCTTT. Translation: CASSQTGMNTEAFF. The chain is built from TRBV5-5 and TRBJ1-1; tentatively, D is TRBD1 (6 bases). The CDR3 has 14 amino acids. Per germline, CDR1 SGHKS and CDR2 YYEKEE (reference sequence). Deletions cut 4 bases from V and 0 bases from J, with 10 bases between.

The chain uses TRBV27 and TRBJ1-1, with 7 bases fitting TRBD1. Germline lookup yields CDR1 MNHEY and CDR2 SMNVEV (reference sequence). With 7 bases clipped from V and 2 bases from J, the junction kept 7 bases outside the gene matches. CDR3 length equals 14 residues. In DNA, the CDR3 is TGTGCCAGCACCTTAACAGGGGCCAACACTGAAGCTTTCTTT. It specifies CASTLTGANTEAFF.